One sample yielded the 9 T cell receptor beta chains listed below, sequenced in a study of cytomegalovirus exposure and HLA in healthy donors. With 60 Vbeta and 13 Jbeta primers, the PCR was carried out. Method: immunoSEQ multiplex PCR; TCRdb's copy keeps in-frame clones and lacks some. The data show just over 200,000 clones, roughly three quarters seen once. Sequencing was done on a sample of PBMCs. The origin of the receptors is a man between 50 and 59 years old in good health and CMV-seronegative.

The chain employs TRBV7-3 and TRBJ2-5, with D hard to call. The CDR3 extends over 13 amino acids. Trimming removed 5 bases from V and 0 bases from J, with 7 bases in between. In germline, CDR1 is SGHTA, CDR2 FQGTGA. The DNA of the CDR3 is TGTGCCAGCAGCCCCTCCCACCAAGAGACCCAGTACTTC. This sequence encodes CASSPSHQETQYF.

In its sample, this clone was seen a few times. The rearrangement joins TRBV11-2 to TRBJ1-6; no firm D call. V lost 10 bases to trimming and J lost 3 bases, with 19 bases between them. The germline CDR1 and CDR2 sequences are SGHAT and FQNNGV. CDR3 length: 16 amino acids. The CDR3, as DNA: TGTGCCACGAGACGTGAGGGCGCGGTCTATAATTCACCCCTCCACTTT. Its protein product is CATRREGAVYNSPLHF.

The chain employs TRBV15 and TRBJ2-5; 8 bases agree with TRBD1. The CDR3 runs 15 residues. After removal of 1 base from V and 9 bases from J, the junction contained 10 bases not matched to a gene. Per germline, CDR1 LNHNV and CDR2 YYDKDF (reference sequence). In nucleotides, the CDR3 is TGTGCCACCAGCAGAGCCGGGACAGGAGAAGGCCCCCAGTACTTC. Amino acid sequence: CATSRAGTGEGPQYF.

The chain recombines TRBV6-5 with TRBJ2-5, with D possibly matching TRBD1 (5 bases). Trimming took 4 bases from V and 11 from J, leaving 20 bases between them. Germline V gene data show CDR1 as MNHEY and CDR2 as SVGAGI. The CDR3 has 14 amino acids. The CDR3 DNA is TGTGCCAGCAGTTCTCACTCACAGGTTACGGAGCAGTACTTC. This encodes CASSSHSQVTEQYF.

The chain joins TRBV30 to TRBJ1-1, with a possible D match to TRBD1 (5 bases). This CDR3 region has 15 residues. Germline lookup yields CDR1 GTSNPN and CDR2 SVGIG (reference sequence). Trimming removed 2 bases from V and 1 base from J, with 14 bases in between. The CDR3 nucleotides are TGTGCCTGGAGTACAATCCACAGGAAGAACACTGAAGCTTTCTTT. Protein: CAWSTIHRKNTEAFF.

The chain is built from TRBV27 and TRBJ1-5; 7 nucleotides line up with TRBD1. This CDR3 has 14 amino acids. J lost 4 bases, V lost 5 bases, and 5 bases had no gene match. CDR1 is MNHEY and CDR2 is SMNVEV in the germline V gene (reference sequence). CDR3 sequence (DNA): TGTGCCAGCAGTCCCCGACAGGGTAATCAGCCCCAGCATTTT. This gives the protein CASSPRQGNQPQHF.

The chain combines TRBV6-5 with TRBJ2-1, with 9 bases aligning to TRBD2. The length of the CDR3 is 15 residues. Losses at the gene ends were 5 bases for V and 7 bases for J; bases not matched to a gene: 9. Germline CDR1 is MNHEY and CDR2 is SVGAGI. The CDR3, as DNA: TGTGCCAGCAGTAGGGGCGGGAGGGCAGAGAATGAGCAGTTCTTC. It yields the protein CASSRGGRAENEQFF.

J is TRBJ2-7 and V is TRBV11-3; a weak D match, TRBD2 (7 bases). Trimming took 1 base from V and 7 from J, leaving 17 bases between them. The CDR3 extends over 15 amino acids. CDR1 and CDR2 from the germline V gene are SGHNT and YENEEA. CDR3 in amino acids: CASSLASAGEGEQYF. CDR3 DNA: TGTGCCAGCAGCTTAGCGTCGGCAGGGGAGGGGGAGCAGTACTTC.

The gene calls are TRBV29-1 and TRBJ1-6; 7 nucleotides line up with TRBD1. Looked up from germline, CDR1 is SQVTM and CDR2 is ANQGSEA. The junction had 2 bases not matched to a gene; V was cut back by 5 bases and J by 7 bases. This CDR3 comprises 12 residues. This CDR3 is CSVQTGNSPLHF. CDR3 DNA sequence: TGCAGCGTTCAGACAGGGAATTCACCCCTCCACTTT.